The 11 T cell receptor beta chains below were found in one sample sequenced in a study of CD8 T cells in Susac syndrome. Random hexamers were used to reverse transcribe an amount of roughly 0.5 to 1 ug RNA. Using its own MiXCR run on the immunoSEQ multiplex PCR reads, TCRdb lists one record per CDR3 protein. The data show approximately 70,000 distinct CDR3 sequences, nearly 96% seen once. The sample comprised CD4+ T cells from PBMCs. These receptors all come from a human donor with multiple sclerosis.

V and J are TRBV6-1 and TRBJ1-2; D unclear. The CDR3 is 12 residues long. CDR1 MNHNS and CDR2 SASEGT come from the germline V gene. V was pared by 4 bases and J by 2 bases, with 5 bases between. CDR3 sequence reads: CASSGQNYGYTF. The CDR3 DNA is TGTGCCAGCAGTGGTCAAAACTATGGCTACACCTTC.

This chain uses TRBV7-2 with TRBJ2-5; D could derive from TRBD1 or TRBD2 (5 bases each). Looked up from germline, CDR1 is SGHTA and CDR2 is FQGNSA. The CDR3 is 13 amino acids. The V and J ends lost 4 bases and 5 bases respectively, with 11 bases between them. Here the CDR3 DNA reads TGTGCCAGCAGCTCATCTTGGGGGGAGACCCAGTACTTC. This translates into CASSSSWGETQYF.

This clonotype occurred once. The V call is TRBV12-3 or TRBV12-4, the J call TRBJ2-1; D perhaps matches TRBD1 (5 bases). Deletions cut 4 bases from V and 6 bases from J, with 10 bases between. CDR3 length: 13 amino acids. Written as DNA, the CDR3 is TGTGCCAGCAGTTCCCCCAGGGTCAATGAGCAGTTCTTC. Amino acid sequence: CASSSPRVNEQFF.

This chain connects TRBV20-1 to TRBJ2-1; TRBD1 or TRBD2 may be the D gene (5 bases each). Germline V gives CDR1 DFQATT, CDR2 SNEGSKA (reference sequence). The V gene lost 0 bases and the J gene lost 10 bases, with 13 bases spanning the gap. The CDR3 length is 13 residues. Here the CDR3 reads CSARDRWGREQFF. The CDR3 DNA sequence: TGCAGTGCTAGAGATAGGTGGGGGAGAGAGCAGTTCTTC.

V and J are TRBV2 and TRBJ2-3; the D gene could be TRBD1 or TRBD2 (6 bases each). V gave up 5 bases and J gave up 3 bases, with 21 bases separating them. There are 17 residues in the CDR3. Germline V gene data show CDR1 as SNHLY and CDR2 as FYNNEI. The CDR3 region has the DNA TGTGCCAGCAGTTCGCCTTGGGGCGGGGACAATACAGATACGCAGTATTTT. It is translated as CASSSPWGGDNTDTQYF. Based on the CDR3 plus reference TRBV2 and TRBJ2-3, the full variable domain is EPEVTQTPSHQVTQMGQEVILRCVPISNHLYFYWYRQILGQKVEFLVSFYNNEISEKSEIFDDQFSVERPDGSNFTLKIRSTKLEDSAMYFCASSSPWGGDNTDTQYFGPGTRLTVL.

The chain employs TRBV12-3 or TRBV12-4 and TRBJ2-7; 7 bases map to TRBD1. CDR3 length equals 17 residues. V lost 5 bases and J lost 0; bases outside the gene matches: 13. CDR3 in amino acids: CASSGGPTGVSSYEQYF. CDR3 sequence (DNA): TGTGCCAGCAGTGGCGGCCCAACAGGGGTGAGCTCCTACGAGCAGTACTTC.

The chain uses TRBV20-1 and TRBJ2-7; 9 bases align to TRBD1. There are 12 residues in the CDR3. V shed 5 bases, J shed 5 bases, and the junction held 4 bases outside the gene matches. CDR1 DFQATT and CDR2 SNEGSKA come from the germline V gene (reference sequence). CDR3 sequence: CSAQDRGHEQYF. The CDR3 DNA follows: TGCAGTGCTCAGGACAGGGGCCACGAGCAGTACTTC.

The genes are TRBV28 and TRBJ1-5; D call uncertain. The CDR3 is 17 residues long. The V gene lost 1 base and the J gene lost 2 bases, with 15 bases spanning the gap. Germline V lookup: CDR1 MDHEN, CDR2 SYDVKM. CDR3 DNA: TGTGCCAGCAGTTTATTATTGCGTGGACGGCGCAATCAGCCCCAGCATTTT. Translating gives CASSLLLRGRRNQPQHF.

The chain uses TRBV29-1 and TRBJ2-3, with D perhaps matching TRBD1 or TRBD2 (6 bases each). The CDR3 is 14 residues long. Germline V lookup: CDR1 SQVTM, CDR2 ANQGSEA. V lost 2 bases and J 5 bases, leaving 14 bases between the germline ends. DNA of the CDR3: TGCAGCGTTGAAAGGGGGACTTCCGGAGATACGCAGTATTTT. Protein sequence: CSVERGTSGDTQYF.

The chain couples TRBV29-1 to TRBJ1-2, with a weak D call TRBD1 (6 bases). This CDR3 is built from 12 residues. V dropped 8 bases and J dropped 0 bases, with 10 bases sitting between them. Germline V gene lookup returns CDR1 SQVTM and CDR2 ANQGSEA. The CDR3 is CSIQGPNYGYTF. In DNA form, the CDR3 reads TGCAGCATACAGGGACCTAACTATGGCTACACCTTC.

J is TRBJ2-3 and V is TRBV12-3 or TRBV12-4; D perhaps matches TRBD1 (6 bases). The CDR3 has 15 amino acids. V lost 6 bases and J lost 4, with 17 bases in between. The CDR3 protein is CASSTRDTGADTQYF. CDR3 in DNA: TGTGCCAGCAGCACCCGGGACACAGGAGCAGATACGCAGTATTTT.